The table lists the clone carrying this T cell receptor (beta chain) with a few counts. Its antigen remains unknown. MiXCR, applied by TCRdb to the reads, yields one record per CDR3 protein. Among more than 140,000 distinct CDR3 sequences listed, about 6.5% were seen once. The V gene's germline CDR1 is MNHEY and CDR2 SMNVEV (reference sequence). Trimming left V 0 bases short and J 7 bases short, with 7 bases between. The CDR3 extends over 13 amino acids. This sample is part of a study of T cell repertoires in cytomegalovirus infection. Overall study context: Public TCR beta signatures marked donors with CMV infection and the matching HLA.

The study's findings and limits: HLA-C-restricted CMV clonotypes gave the most frequent clonotype in two of eight donors. Public TCR beta family frequency separated CMV-and-HLA carriers, including in an independent cohort.

The chain joins TRBV27 to TRBJ2-1; no clear D gene. Specimen: PBMCs. The receptor's source is a human donor in good health (CMV status not recorded). Some clones in this sample may be carry-over from other donors' samples. This CDR3 is CASSLSGSNEQFF. CDR3 DNA: TGTGCCAGCAGTTTATCAGGCTCGAATGAGCAGTTCTTC.